Presented here are 10 T cell receptor beta chains from one specimen sequenced in a study of cytomegalovirus exposure and HLA in healthy donors. In the PCR, 60 Vbeta and 13 Jbeta primers were used. TCRdb's table, derived via immunoSEQ multiplex PCR, lists solely in-frame clones and lacks some. The repertoire includes around 150,000 clones, around 80% of them detected once, and 6.5% to 7% sits in the top ten. Sample: PBMCs. These receptors were taken from a middle-aged man in good health and CMV-seropositive.

The chain employs TRBV15 and TRBJ2-5; TRBD1 matches at 7 bases. The J call may be in error: the DNA end matches TRBJ2-7 better. Germline CDR1 LNHNV, CDR2 YYDKDF (reference sequence). This CDR3 comprises 15 residues. The CDR3 sequence is CATSRAGQLSYEQYF. CDR3 bases: TGTGCCACCAGCAGAGCGGGACAGCTCTCCTACGAGCAGTACTTC.

For this clone: At one boundary the junction diverges from the germline segment, which might be a read error. Other DNA sequences of this sample code for an identical CDR3. The V and J genes are TRBV5-8 and TRBJ1-5; D is unresolved. This CDR3 has 13 residues. Germline CDR1 is SGHTS and CDR2 is YDEGEE. The CDR3 spells CASSLGRNQPQHF. The CDR3 DNA reads TGTGCTAGCAGCTTGGGCAGAAATCAGCCCCAGCATTTT.

This clone was counted once. The chain carries TRBV19 and TRBJ1-2, with D possibly TRBD1 on 5 matching bases. The CDR3 contains 14 residues. CDR1 and CDR2 from the germline V gene are LNHDA and SQIVND (reference sequence). V was shortened by 3 bases and J by 2 bases, with 10 bases between the two germline ends. The CDR3 reads CASSIDRRNYGYTF. The CDR3 region has the DNA TGTGCCAGTAGTATTGACAGACGCAACTATGGCTACACCTTC.

The chain links TRBV29-1 to TRBJ1-1, with TRBD1 matching over 8 bases. Unmatched junction bases numbered 2, after V lost 4 bases and J lost 1 base. Germline V gene data show CDR1 as SQVTM and CDR2 as ANQGSEA. This CDR3 has 13 residues. As DNA, the CDR3 is TGCAGCGTTGGGGACAGGAGGAACACTGAAGCTTTCTTT. Residues: CSVGDRRNTEAFF.

This clone was recorded a few times. The chain combines TRBV19 with TRBJ2-7; D remains unclear. V was cut by 0 bases and J by 1 base, with 10 bases left in between. Looked up from germline, CDR1 is LNHDA and CDR2 is SQIVND (reference sequence). There are 15 residues in the CDR3. CDR3 residues: CASSIDSQQSYEQYF. The CDR3 DNA reads TGTGCCAGTAGTATAGATTCTCAACAGTCCTACGAGCAGTACTTC.

The chain combines TRBV6-5 with TRBJ1-1, with a weak D call TRBD1 (6 bases). V lost 6 bases and J lost 7, with 9 bases in between. The CDR3 spans 11 residues. Germline V gene data show CDR1 as MNHEY and CDR2 as SVGAGI. The CDR3 reads CASRQGFEAFF. The CDR3 DNA reads as TGTGCCAGCAGACAGGGTTTTGAAGCTTTCTTT.

This rearrangement joins TRBV5-1 to TRBJ2-2, with no clear D. The CDR3 has 14 amino acids. The V and J ends lost 0 bases and 2 bases respectively, with 5 bases between them. Germline V CDR1 and CDR2: SGHRS, YFSETQ. CDR3 residues: CASSLERNTGELFF. CDR3 in DNA: TGCGCCAGCAGCTTGGAGCGAAACACCGGGGAGCTGTTTTTT.

The sample holds one count of this clone. The chain has TRBV2 and TRBJ1-5; D is unclear. The CDR3 spans 16 residues. In germline, CDR1 is SNHLY, CDR2 FYNNEI. V dropped 6 bases and J dropped 1 base, with 16 bases sitting between them. The CDR3 loop reads CASSLNGRRSNQPQHF. The CDR3 DNA sequence: TGTGCCAGCAGCCTTAACGGACGGAGGAGCAATCAGCCCCAGCATTTT. The complete variable domain, with remaining parts taken from reference TRBV2 and TRBJ1-5, reads EPEVTQTPSHQVTQMGQEVILRCVPISNHLYFYWYRQILGQKVEFLVSFYNNEISEKSEIFDDQFSVERPDGSNFTLKIRSTKLEDSAMYFCASSLNGRRSNQPQHFGDGTRLSIL.

The chain employs TRBV7-6 and TRBJ2-7; a weak D match, TRBD2 (6 bases). The CDR3 sequence is 14 residues long. The germline V gene has CDR1 SGHVS and CDR2 FNYEAQ. V gave up 4 bases and J gave up 3 bases, with 13 bases separating them. CDR3 region: CASSSRKGGYEQYF. CDR3 sequence (DNA): TGTGCCAGCAGCTCTAGAAAGGGAGGCTACGAGCAGTACTTC.

The gene calls are TRBV27 and TRBJ1-4; TRBD1 matches at 7 bases. The CDR3 is made up of 16 amino acids. Losses at the gene ends were 2 bases for V and 4 bases for J; bases not matched to a gene: 7. Germline V gene sequence: CDR1 MNHEY, CDR2 SMNVEV (reference sequence). CDR3 bases: TGTGCCAGCAGTTTAGAGGGACAGACTCTTAATGAAAAACTGTTTTTT. This gives the protein CASSLEGQTLNEKLFF.